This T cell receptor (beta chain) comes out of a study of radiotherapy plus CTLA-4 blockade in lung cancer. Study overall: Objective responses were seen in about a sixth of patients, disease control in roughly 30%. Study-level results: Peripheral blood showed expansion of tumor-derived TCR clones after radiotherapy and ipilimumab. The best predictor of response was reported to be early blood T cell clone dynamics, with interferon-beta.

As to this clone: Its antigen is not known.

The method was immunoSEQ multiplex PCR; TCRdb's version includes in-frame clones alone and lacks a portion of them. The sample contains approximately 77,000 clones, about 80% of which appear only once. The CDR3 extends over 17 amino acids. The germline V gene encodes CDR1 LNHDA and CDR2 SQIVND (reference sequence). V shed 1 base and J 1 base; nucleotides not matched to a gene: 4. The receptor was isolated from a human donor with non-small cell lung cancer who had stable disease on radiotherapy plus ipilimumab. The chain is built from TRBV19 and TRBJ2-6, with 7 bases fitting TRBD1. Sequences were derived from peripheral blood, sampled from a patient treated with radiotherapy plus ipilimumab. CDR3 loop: CASSIVTGLSGANVLTF. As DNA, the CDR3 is TGTGCCAGTAGTATAGTGACAGGGCTTTCTGGGGCCAACGTCCTGACTTTC.